This TCR beta chain derives from a study of PD-1 blockade in classical Hodgkin lymphoma. Whole-study results and caveats: Baseline diversity in complete responders resembled that of newly diagnosed patients. With respect to the repertoire differences, their causes, possibly disease activity or prior therapy, remain undefined. Before treatment, TCR diversity in newly diagnosed patients was reportedly lower than in healthy donors.

Time point reported: cycle 4 day 1 (C4D1), after 6 weeks of nivolumab. Every patient was affected by relapse after autologous stem cell transplantation, while exposure to brentuximab vedotin was not uniform. Note on this clone: The antigen remains undetermined.

Some clones are missing from TCRdb's copy, which holds only in-frame ones; the method was immunoSEQ multiplex PCR. Of tens of thousands of clones in the sample, around four fifths were seen once. The CDR3 is 14 residues long. Germline assignment: CDR1 SGHTA and CDR2 FQGNSA. Trimming removed 4 bases from V and 4 bases from J, with 12 bases in between. The sequence derives from a human donor with classical Hodgkin lymphoma. The sequenced sample was peripheral blood mononuclear cells (PBMCs), obtained before the fourth cycle of nivolumab. The J gene is TRBJ2-3, the V gene TRBV7-2; perhaps TRBD2 as D (5 bases). CDR3 sequence reads: CASSSPSGSDTQYF. CDR3 DNA sequence: TGTGCCAGCAGCTCTCCCTCGGGGTCAGATACGCAGTATTTT.